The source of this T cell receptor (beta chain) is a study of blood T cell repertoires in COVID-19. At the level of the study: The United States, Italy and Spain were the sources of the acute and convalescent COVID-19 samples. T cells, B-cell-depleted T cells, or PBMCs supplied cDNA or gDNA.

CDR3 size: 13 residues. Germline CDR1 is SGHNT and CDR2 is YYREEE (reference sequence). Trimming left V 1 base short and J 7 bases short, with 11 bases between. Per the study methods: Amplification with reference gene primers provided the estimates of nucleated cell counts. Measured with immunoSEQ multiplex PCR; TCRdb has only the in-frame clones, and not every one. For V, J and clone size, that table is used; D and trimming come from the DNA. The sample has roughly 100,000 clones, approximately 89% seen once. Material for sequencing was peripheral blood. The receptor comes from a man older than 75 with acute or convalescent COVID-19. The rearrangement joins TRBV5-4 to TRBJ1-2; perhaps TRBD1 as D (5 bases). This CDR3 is CASSLSAGLGYTF. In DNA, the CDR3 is TGTGCCAGCAGCTTGTCCGCAGGGCTTGGCTACACCTTC.